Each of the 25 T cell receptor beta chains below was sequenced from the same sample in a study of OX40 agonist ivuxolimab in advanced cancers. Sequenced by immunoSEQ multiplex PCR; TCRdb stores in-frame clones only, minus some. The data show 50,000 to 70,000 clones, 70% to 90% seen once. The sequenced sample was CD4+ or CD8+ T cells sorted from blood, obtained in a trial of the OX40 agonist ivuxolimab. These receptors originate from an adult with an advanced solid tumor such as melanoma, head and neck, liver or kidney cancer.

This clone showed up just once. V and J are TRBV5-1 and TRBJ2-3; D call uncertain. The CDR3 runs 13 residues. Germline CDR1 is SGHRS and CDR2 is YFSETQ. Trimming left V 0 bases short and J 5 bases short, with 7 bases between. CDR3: CASSLGQEDTQYF. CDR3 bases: TGCGCCAGCAGCTTGGGCCAGGAAGATACGCAGTATTTT.

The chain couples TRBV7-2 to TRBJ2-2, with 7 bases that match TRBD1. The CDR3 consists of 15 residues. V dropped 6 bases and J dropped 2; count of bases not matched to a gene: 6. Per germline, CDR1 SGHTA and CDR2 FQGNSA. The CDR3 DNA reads TGTGCCAGCAGAACGGACAGGACCAACACCGGGGAGCTGTTTTTT. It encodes CASRTDRTNTGELFF.

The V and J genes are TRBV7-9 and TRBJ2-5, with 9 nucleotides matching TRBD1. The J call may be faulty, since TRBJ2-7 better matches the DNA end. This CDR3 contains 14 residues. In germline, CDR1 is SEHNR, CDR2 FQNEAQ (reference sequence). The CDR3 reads CASSYGTGTYEQYF. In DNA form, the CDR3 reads TGTGCCAGCAGCTATGGGACAGGGACCTACGAGCAGTACTTC.

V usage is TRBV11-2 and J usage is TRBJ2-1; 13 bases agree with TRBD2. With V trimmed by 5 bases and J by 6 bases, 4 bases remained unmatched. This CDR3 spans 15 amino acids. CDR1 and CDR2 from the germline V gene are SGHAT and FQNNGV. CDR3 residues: CASSRGLAGVNEQFF. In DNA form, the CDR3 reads TGTGCCAGCAGCCGCGGACTAGCGGGGGTCAATGAGCAGTTCTTC.

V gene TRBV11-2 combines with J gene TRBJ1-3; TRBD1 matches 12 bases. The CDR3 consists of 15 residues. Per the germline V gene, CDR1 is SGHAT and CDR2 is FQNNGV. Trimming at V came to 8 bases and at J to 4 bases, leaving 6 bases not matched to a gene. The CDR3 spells CASGLGQGAGNTIYF. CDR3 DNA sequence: TGTGCCAGCGGACTGGGACAGGGGGCGGGAAACACCATATATTTT.

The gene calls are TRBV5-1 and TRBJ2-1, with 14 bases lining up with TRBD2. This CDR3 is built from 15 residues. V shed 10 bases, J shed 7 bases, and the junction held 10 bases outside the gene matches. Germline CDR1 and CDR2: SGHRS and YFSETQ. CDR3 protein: CASRERLAGGNEQFF. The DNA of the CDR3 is TGCGCCTCCCGGGAGAGACTAGCGGGAGGGAATGAGCAGTTCTTC.

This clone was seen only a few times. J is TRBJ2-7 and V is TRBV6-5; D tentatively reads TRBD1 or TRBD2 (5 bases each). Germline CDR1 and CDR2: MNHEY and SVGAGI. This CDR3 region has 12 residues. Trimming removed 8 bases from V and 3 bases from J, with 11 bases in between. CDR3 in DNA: TGTGCCAGCCGGGACGGCCTCTACGAGCAGTACTTC. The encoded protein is CASRDGLYEQYF.

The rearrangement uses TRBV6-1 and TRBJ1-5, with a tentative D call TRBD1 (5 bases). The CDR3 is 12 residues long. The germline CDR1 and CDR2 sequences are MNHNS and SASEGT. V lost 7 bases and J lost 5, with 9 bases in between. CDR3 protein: CASTQVDQPQHF. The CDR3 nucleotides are TGTGCCAGCACACAGGTCGATCAGCCCCAGCATTTT.

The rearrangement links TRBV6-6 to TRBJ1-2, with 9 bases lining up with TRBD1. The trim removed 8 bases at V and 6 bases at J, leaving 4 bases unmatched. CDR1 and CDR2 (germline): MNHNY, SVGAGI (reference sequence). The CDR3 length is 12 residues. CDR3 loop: CASLTGGDGYTF. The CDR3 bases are TGTGCCAGCCTGACAGGGGGGGATGGCTACACCTTC.

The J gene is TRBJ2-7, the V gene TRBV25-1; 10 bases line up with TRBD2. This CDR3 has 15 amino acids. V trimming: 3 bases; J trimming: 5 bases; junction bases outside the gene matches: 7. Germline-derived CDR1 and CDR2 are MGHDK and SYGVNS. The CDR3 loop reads CASSDPSGGVDEQYF. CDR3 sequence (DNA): TGTGCCAGCAGTGATCCGAGCGGGGGGGTCGACGAGCAGTACTTC.

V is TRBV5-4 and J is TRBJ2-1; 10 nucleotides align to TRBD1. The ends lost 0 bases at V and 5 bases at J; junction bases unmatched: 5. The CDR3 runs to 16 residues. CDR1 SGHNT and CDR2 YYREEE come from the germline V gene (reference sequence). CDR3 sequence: CASSLGGTGANNEQFF. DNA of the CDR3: TGTGCCAGCAGCTTGGGGGGGACAGGGGCGAACAATGAGCAGTTCTTC.

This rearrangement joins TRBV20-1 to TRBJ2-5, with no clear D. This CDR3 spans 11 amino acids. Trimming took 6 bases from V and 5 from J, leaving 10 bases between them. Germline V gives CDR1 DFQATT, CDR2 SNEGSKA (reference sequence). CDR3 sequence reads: CSAPLRETQYF. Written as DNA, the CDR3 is TGCAGTGCCCCTCTCAGGGAGACCCAGTACTTC.

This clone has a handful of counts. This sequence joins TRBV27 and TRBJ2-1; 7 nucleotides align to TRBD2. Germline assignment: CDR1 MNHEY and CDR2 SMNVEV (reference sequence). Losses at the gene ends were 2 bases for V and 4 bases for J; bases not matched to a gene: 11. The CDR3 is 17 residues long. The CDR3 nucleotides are TGTGCCAGCAGTTTACGGGTAGCGGGTATAGCTTACAATGAGCAGTTCTTC. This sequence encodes CASSLRVAGIAYNEQFF.

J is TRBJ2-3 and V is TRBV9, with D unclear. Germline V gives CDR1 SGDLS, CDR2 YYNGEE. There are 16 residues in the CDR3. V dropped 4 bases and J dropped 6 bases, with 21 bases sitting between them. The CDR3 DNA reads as TGTGCCAGCAGCCCCTTAGGCGGTTCCGGAAGGGATACGCAGTATTTT. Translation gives CASSPLGGSGRDTQYF.

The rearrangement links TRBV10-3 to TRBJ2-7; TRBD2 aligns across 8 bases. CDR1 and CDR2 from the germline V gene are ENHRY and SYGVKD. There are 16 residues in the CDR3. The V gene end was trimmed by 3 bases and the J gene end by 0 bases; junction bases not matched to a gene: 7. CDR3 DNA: TGTGCCATCAGTGAACCAGCGGGGGCCAGCTCCTACGAGCAGTACTTC. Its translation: CAISEPAGASSYEQYF.

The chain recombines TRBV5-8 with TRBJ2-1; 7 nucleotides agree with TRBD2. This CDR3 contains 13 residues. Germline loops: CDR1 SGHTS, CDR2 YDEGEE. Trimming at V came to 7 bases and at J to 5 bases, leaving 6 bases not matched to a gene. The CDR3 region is CASAGLNDNEQFF. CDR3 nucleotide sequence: TGTGCCAGCGCGGGACTAAACGACAATGAGCAGTTCTTC.

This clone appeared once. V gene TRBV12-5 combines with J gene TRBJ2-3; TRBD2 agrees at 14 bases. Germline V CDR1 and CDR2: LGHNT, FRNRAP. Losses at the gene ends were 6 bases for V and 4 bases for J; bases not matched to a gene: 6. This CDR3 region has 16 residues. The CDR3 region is CASGSGLAGAADTQYF. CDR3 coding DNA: TGTGCTAGTGGCTCGGGACTAGCGGGAGCGGCAGATACGCAGTATTTT.

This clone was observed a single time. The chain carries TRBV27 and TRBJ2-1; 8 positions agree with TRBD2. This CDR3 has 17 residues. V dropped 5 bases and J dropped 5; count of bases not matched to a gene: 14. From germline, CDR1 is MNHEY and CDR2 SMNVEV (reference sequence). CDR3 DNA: TGTGCCAGCAGTCCGATAGGACTAGCCGATGGGAACAATGAGCAGTTCTTC. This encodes CASSPIGLADGNNEQFF.

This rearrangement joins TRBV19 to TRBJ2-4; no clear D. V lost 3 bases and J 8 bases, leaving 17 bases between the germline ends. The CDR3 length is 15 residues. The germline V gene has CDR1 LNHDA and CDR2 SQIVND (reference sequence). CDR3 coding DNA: TGTGCCAGTAGTATGCGAGACCCGAGAACCGACATTCAGTACTTC. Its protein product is CASSMRDPRTDIQYF.

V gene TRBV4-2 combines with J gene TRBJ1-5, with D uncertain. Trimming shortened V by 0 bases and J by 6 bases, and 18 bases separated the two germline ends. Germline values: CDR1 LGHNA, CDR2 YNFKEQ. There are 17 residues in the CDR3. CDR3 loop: CASSQEGHPGKGQPQHF. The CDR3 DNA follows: TGTGCCAGCAGCCAAGAAGGGCATCCTGGAAAGGGTCAGCCCCAGCATTTT.

The CDR3 bases are TGTGCCAGCAGCCAAGAGGTAGGGGAGAAGGCTAACTATGGCTACACCTTC. Protein: CASSQEVGEKANYGYTF. The chain joins TRBV4-2 to TRBJ1-2; tentative D call: TRBD1 (5 bases). The germline CDR1 and CDR2 sequences are LGHNA and YNFKEQ. CDR3 length: 17 residues. V lost 0 bases and J lost 0, with 14 bases in between.

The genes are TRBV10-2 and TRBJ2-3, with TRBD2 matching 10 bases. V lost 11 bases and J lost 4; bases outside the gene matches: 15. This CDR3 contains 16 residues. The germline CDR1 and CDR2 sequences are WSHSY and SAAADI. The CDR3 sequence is CASRPASGGGADTQYF. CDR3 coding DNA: TGCGCCTCTCGGCCGGCTAGCGGGGGCGGGGCAGATACGCAGTATTTT.

The CDR3 coding sequence is TGTGCCAGCAGCTCTCAGGGACTAGCGGGAGATGAGCAGTTCTTC. Encoded protein: CASSSQGLAGDEQFF. V is TRBV11-3 and J is TRBJ2-1; 14 nucleotides match TRBD2. The CDR3 contains 15 residues. The trim removed 4 bases at V and 8 bases at J, leaving 4 bases unmatched. Germline V CDR1 and CDR2: SGHNT, YENEEA. Based on the CDR3 plus reference TRBV11-3 and TRBJ2-1, the full variable domain is EAGVVQSPRYKIIEKKQPVAFWCNPISGHNTLYWYLQNLGQGPELLIRYENEEAVDDSQLPKDRFSAERLKGVDSTLKIQPAELGDSAVYLCASSSQGLAGDEQFFGPGTRLTVL.

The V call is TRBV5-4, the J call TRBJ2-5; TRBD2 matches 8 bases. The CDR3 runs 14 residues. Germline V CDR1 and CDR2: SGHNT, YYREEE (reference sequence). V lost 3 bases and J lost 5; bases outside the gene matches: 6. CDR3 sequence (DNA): TGTGCCAGCAGCTCGACGCGGGGGGCGGAGACCCAGTACTTC. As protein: CASSSTRGAETQYF.

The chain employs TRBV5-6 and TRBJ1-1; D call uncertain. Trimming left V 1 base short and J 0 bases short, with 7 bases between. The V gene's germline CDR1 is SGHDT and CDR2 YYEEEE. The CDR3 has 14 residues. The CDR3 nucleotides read TGTGCCAGCAGCTTGTTAGGCGTGAACACTGAAGCTTTCTTT. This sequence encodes CASSLLGVNTEAFF.